The entry below describes one T cell receptor (beta chain). The sample belongs to a study of PD-1 blockade in mismatch repair-deficient tumors. The trim removed 6 bases at V and 2 bases at J, leaving 3 bases unmatched. Germline V gene data show CDR1 as SGHVS and CDR2 as FQNEAQ. The CDR3 runs 13 residues. This table comes from immunoSEQ multiplex PCR, and its TCRdb copy is limited to in-frame clones, with some not included. This table has 70,000 to 95,000 clones, approximately 81% appearing once. The TCR-sequenced patients were a few responders to pembrolizumab. The sequencing here drew on peripheral blood, taken 44 weeks after starting pembrolizumab. V is TRBV7-8 and J is TRBJ1-2; TRBD1 matches 7 bases. The receptor comes from an adult with mismatch repair-deficient cancer. Written as DNA, the CDR3 is TGTGCCAGCAGTCCGGACAGGAACTATGGCTACACCTTC. Translated, it gives CASSPDRNYGYTF.